This T cell receptor (beta chain) was observed in a study of T-cell reconstitution after alpha-beta-depleted transplantation in children. Trimming took off 3 bases at V and 5 bases at J, with 13 bases between the two ends. The CDR3 consists of 14 residues. Germline V gene lookup returns CDR1 LNHDA and CDR2 SQIVND (reference sequence). Findings of the study overall: From surviving recipient T cells and thymic progenitors came the high day-60 TCRbeta diversity observed in some patients. After one year, T-cell counts and TCRbeta diversity mostly came from new T cells. Several hundred graft clones that had expanded were reportedly the source of alpha-beta T cells about two months after transplant.

Unique molecular identifiers featured in how the TCRbeta library was prepared. One entry per CDR3 protein results from TCRdb running MiXCR on the PCR reads. The sample includes fewer than 550,000 distinct CDR3 sequences, about 11% of them seen just once. This clonotype was found once. No antigen is known for it. The V and J genes are TRBV19 and TRBJ2-5, with a weak D call TRBD1 (6 bases). The source is a child aged 2-9 years with inherited bone marrow failure, due to receive a stem cell transplant. The material was PBMCs, obtained before TCRalphabeta/CD19-depleted stem cell transplant. The CDR3, as DNA: TGTGCCAGTAGTATTTGGGGGCGAAGGGAGACCCAGTACTTC. Amino acid sequence: CASSIWGRRETQYF.